This TCR beta chain was retrieved from a study of radiation and T cells in renal cell carcinoma. Study-wide results and limits: Without pretreatment biopsies, baseline tumor clonotype presence was undetermined. Top tumor clonotypes rose in blood 2 weeks post-radiation, then contracted. Intratumoral heterogeneity was not captured in these roughly 0.98 g regions. Compared with controls, irradiated tumors had more, larger dominant CDR3 motifs.

Stated treatment: 15 Gy SBRT to primary tumor, nephrectomy 4 weeks later. Method: immunoSEQ multiplex PCR; TCRdb's copy keeps in-frame clones and lacks some. Of around 16,000 clones listed, roughly 50% are singletons. Per germline, CDR1 DFQATT and CDR2 SNEGSKA (reference sequence). V lost 3 bases, J lost 7 bases, and 0 bases stayed unmatched. The CDR3 has 11 amino acids. This clone was found a few times. The antigen is undetermined. The sequence was collected from a woman aged 55 to 70 with renal cell carcinoma. The chain employs TRBV20-1 and TRBJ2-1; 7 nucleotides match TRBD2. Material: tumor tissue, obtained from a patient whose treatment included radiotherapy and nephrectomy. The CDR3 spells CSARGGNEQFF. As DNA, the CDR3 is TGCAGTGCTAGGGGGGGGAATGAGCAGTTCTTC.